This T cell receptor (beta chain) was found in a study of tumor-infiltrating lymphocytes in primary liver carcinoma. Turning to the study itself: Samples gave roughly 3.65 to 7.5 million productive TCRbeta reads, similar across tissue types.

The investigators made TCR beta cDNA from about 500 ng total RNA, using a constant-region primer. Libraries for TCR beta were built through three nested multiplex PCR rounds, which together made up a slightly modified ARM-PCR procedure. Both of the initial two PCR rounds ran for roughly 11 cycles and employed TRBV1-TRBV30 forward primers alongside a C-beta reverse primer. TCRdb itself ran the multiplex PCR reads through MiXCR, one entry per CDR3 protein. The repertoire holds about 97,000 distinct CDR3 sequences, with about 62% as singletons. CDR1 GTSNPN and CDR2 SVGIG come from the germline V gene (reference sequence). This CDR3 contains 14 residues. After removal of 4 bases from V and 8 bases from J, the junction contained 9 bases not matched to a gene. This clonotype was seen a handful of times. Taking about 20-31 mg of unsorted bulk tissue, the authors co-extracted RNA and DNA. Resecting the tumor surgically was how the patients' primary liver carcinoma was treated.

Sequencing was carried out using liver tumor tissue from sampling region 2. Subset meaning: tumor region T2, inferior pole. The clonotype originates from a woman in her sixties with primary liver carcinoma and hepatitis B virus infection. This rearrangement joins TRBV30 to TRBJ2-1; 9 bases align to TRBD2. In DNA form, the CDR3 reads TGTGCCTGGATCCCTAGCGGGGTAGTAGATGAGCAGTTCTTC. It codes for CAWIPSGVVDEQFF.